A single sample gave rise to the 10 T cell receptor beta chains below, sequenced in a study of blood T cell repertoires in COVID-19 (dated by TCRdb to 2020 to 2022). The library was built by means of the immunoSEQ multiplex PCR assay. TCRdb holds this immuneACCESS table with in-frame rearrangements only. Some clones are missing; in checked studies, unresolved V genes explain under half, and the rest has no known cause. This sample comprises more than 95,000 clones, 70% to 85% of them detected only once. The top ten hold approximately 7.6% of the sample. The specimen was peripheral blood. All receptors come from a man aged 65 to 85 with active or convalescent COVID-19.

The CDR3 DNA is TGTGCCAGCAGTTCGGGGCGGGGCGGGGAGACCCAGTACTTC. Encoded protein: CASSSGRGGETQYF. J is TRBJ2-5 and V is TRBV6-2 or TRBV6-3; TRBD2 is a possible D gene (6 bases). Germline V gives CDR1 MNHEY, CDR2 SVGEGT. V lost 4 bases, J lost 5 bases, and 14 bases lay in between. This CDR3 has 14 amino acids.

V usage is TRBV6-5 and J usage is TRBJ1-1; the match to TRBD1 covers 8 bases. Unmatched junction bases numbered 3, after V lost 6 bases and J lost 0 bases. CDR1 and CDR2 (germline): MNHEY, SVGAGI. The CDR3 consists of 14 residues. This CDR3 reads CASSLRGLNTEAFF. The DNA of the CDR3 is TGTGCCAGCAGCCTCAGGGGGCTGAACACTGAAGCTTTCTTT.

In this sample, this clone turned up once. J is TRBJ2-5 and V is TRBV7-9; D unclear. The CDR3 runs 14 residues. V was cut by 3 bases and J by 1 base, with 9 bases left in between. Germline V gene data show CDR1 as SEHNR and CDR2 as FQNEAQ (reference sequence). The CDR3 DNA reads as TGTGCCAGCAGCTTTTCTTTCAGCCAAGAGACCCAGTACTTC. It is translated as CASSFSFSQETQYF.

This clone was detected once. The CDR3 sequence: CASSPTGLADTDTQYF. DNA for the CDR3: TGTGCCAGCAGCCCGACGGGACTAGCGGACACAGATACGCAGTATTTT. This chain connects TRBV7-7 to TRBJ2-3; 11 bases are a match to TRBD2. The V gene's germline CDR1 is SSHAT and CDR2 FNYEAQ (reference sequence). Trimming cost V 5 bases and J 2 bases; bases outside gene matches: 6. CDR3 length: 16 residues.

This chain links TRBV2 with TRBJ2-7; 7 positions agree with TRBD1. This CDR3 region has 12 residues. The J segment lost 3 bases and the V segment lost 6 bases, leaving 2 bases of the junction unmatched. Germline V CDR1 and CDR2: SNHLY, FYNNEI. The CDR3 is CASRNRGYEQYF. The CDR3 DNA reads TGTGCCAGCAGGAACAGGGGCTACGAGCAGTACTTC.

This clone showed up just a few times. This chain uses TRBV6-5 with TRBJ1-1; D possibly corresponds to TRBD1 (5 bases). CDR1 and CDR2 from the germline V gene are MNHEY and SVGAGI. The V end lost 10 bases, the J end lost 5 bases, and 20 bases lay between the germline ends. The CDR3 contains 14 residues. CDR3 in amino acids: CATSSPGVRTEAFF. The CDR3 nucleotides are TGTGCCACCTCAAGCCCGGGGGTGAGGACTGAAGCTTTCTTT.

V usage is TRBV6-2 or TRBV6-3 and J usage is TRBJ2-7; D possibly corresponds to TRBD2 (6 bases). Germline lookup yields CDR1 MNHEY and CDR2 SVGEGT. V lost 6 bases, J lost 1 base, and 13 bases lay in between. The CDR3 extends over 14 amino acids. CDR3: CASSRGTFSYEQYF. The CDR3 DNA reads as TGTGCCAGCAGCAGAGGGACTTTTTCCTACGAGCAGTACTTC.

The chain carries TRBV29-1 and TRBJ2-3; 9 bases are shared with TRBD2. The CDR3 length is 18 residues. After removal of 1 base from V and 1 base from J, the junction contained 12 bases not matched to a gene. Germline CDR1 SQVTM, CDR2 ANQGSEA. In nucleotides, the CDR3 is TGCAGCGTTGAAGGTAGCGGGAGAGGAGGATTCGGCACAGATACGCAGTATTTT. The encoded protein is CSVEGSGRGGFGTDTQYF.

Here the CDR3 DNA reads TGTGCCAGTAGTATGGGAGACTTACACGAGCAGTACTTC. Protein: CASSMGDLHEQYF. J is TRBJ2-7 and V is TRBV19, with D possibly TRBD2 on 5 matching bases. The germline V and J ends were trimmed by 3 bases and 5 bases, with 11 bases remaining between them. This CDR3 has 13 residues. Germline V lookup: CDR1 LNHDA, CDR2 SQIVND (reference sequence).

The chain couples TRBV5-1 to TRBJ1-1, with TRBD1 matching 8 bases. V gave up 4 bases and J gave up 0 bases; unmatched junction bases: 5. Germline CDR1 and CDR2: SGHRS and YFSETQ. The CDR3 has 15 residues. Here the CDR3 DNA reads TGCGCCAGCAGCCCTCAGGGGGCAATGAACACTGAAGCTTTCTTT. Protein sequence: CASSPQGAMNTEAFF.